This is a list of T cell receptor beta chains from one sample in a study of T cells after yellow fever vaccination. TCRdb ran MiXCR on the 5' RACE reads and lists one entry per CDR3 protein. The sample yields tens of thousands of distinct CDR3 sequences, roughly 7.7% seen once. This specimen consisted of CD8+ T cells sorted from PBMCs, obtained on the day of the yellow fever booster vaccination. The origin of the receptors is a man aged 25-45 years who received the YFV17D yellow fever vaccine. The CDR3 runs from the conserved cysteine through the conserved F or W. Each record gives: V gene, J gene, clone size, D gene, CDR3 DNA, CDR3 protein. A D gene is named only where the DNA matches it firmly. Expanded clones are given a class, and other clones once, few, many or no size at all.

v_call: TRBV29-1
j_call: TRBJ2-5
clone_size: .
d_call: TRBD1
cdr3_nt: TGCAGCGTTCCAGTGACAGGGCCAACCCAGTACTTC
cdr3_aa: CSVPVTGPTQYF

v_call: TRBV6-2/TRBV6-3
j_call: TRBJ2-3
clone_size: .
d_call: .
cdr3_nt: TGTGCCAGCAGTTACTTATCAGATACGCAGTATTTT
cdr3_aa: CASSYLSDTQYF

v_call: TRBV9
j_call: TRBJ2-3
clone_size: few
d_call: TRBD2
cdr3_nt: TGTGCCAGCAGCGTGCTGGCGGGAGGGTTGGCAGATACGCAGTATTTT
cdr3_aa: CASSVLAGGLADTQYF

v_call: TRBV7-9
j_call: TRBJ2-7
clone_size: many
d_call: .
cdr3_nt: TGTGCCAGCAGCCCCCCGACCTCCGAGCAGTACTTC
cdr3_aa: CASSPPTSEQYF

v_call: TRBV2
j_call: TRBJ2-2
clone_size: .
d_call: TRBD2
cdr3_nt: TGTGCCAGCCATAGAGTTTCAGGGAAGACTAGCGGATCTACCGGGGAGCTGTTTTTT
cdr3_aa: CASHRVSGKTSGSTGELFF

v_call: TRBV27
j_call: TRBJ1-2
clone_size: few
d_call: TRBD1
cdr3_nt: TGTGCCAGCAGCCTTGGGACAGGTTACTATGGCTACACCTTC
cdr3_aa: CASSLGTGYYGYTF

v_call: TRBV15
j_call: TRBJ2-1
clone_size: .
d_call: TRBD1
cdr3_nt: TGTGCCACCAGCTACGGGACAGGGCAATACAATGAGCAGTTCTTC
cdr3_aa: CATSYGTGQYNEQFF

v_call: TRBV6-5
j_call: TRBJ2-7
clone_size: few
d_call: TRBD2
cdr3_nt: TGTGCCAGCAGTTACTATGCTAGCGGGAGCTCCTACGAGCAGTACTTC
cdr3_aa: CASSYYASGSSYEQYF

v_call: TRBV4-2
j_call: TRBJ2-5
clone_size: few
d_call: TRBD2
cdr3_nt: TGTGCCAGCAGCCAAGGACGACTAGCGGGAGAATTGGGGACCCAGTACTTC
cdr3_aa: CASSQGRLAGELGTQYF

v_call: TRBV29-1
j_call: TRBJ2-7
clone_size: few
d_call: TRBD1
cdr3_nt: TGCAGCGTTGAAGATCCTGTAGTACAGGGGACCTACGAGCAGTACTTC
cdr3_aa: CSVEDPVVQGTYEQYF

v_call: TRBV7-9
j_call: TRBJ1-5
clone_size: few
d_call: .
cdr3_nt: TGTGCCAGCAGCTTACCTAGCAATCAGCCCCAGCATTTT
cdr3_aa: CASSLPSNQPQHF

v_call: TRBV7-2
j_call: TRBJ2-2
clone_size: few
d_call: .
cdr3_nt: TGTGCAGTTTGGAGGGGATACCCGAACACCGGGGAGCTGTTTTTT
cdr3_aa: CAVWRGYPNTGELFF

v_call: TRBV12-3/TRBV12-4
j_call: TRBJ2-5
clone_size: .
d_call: TRBD2
cdr3_nt: TGTGCCAGCAGCCAGCGGGGGGCGGAGACCCAGTACTTC
cdr3_aa: CASSQRGAETQYF

v_call: TRBV28
j_call: TRBJ2-2
clone_size: many
d_call: .
cdr3_nt: TGTGCCAGCATAGCTGACGTACCACTAAACACCGGGGAGCTGTTTTTT
cdr3_aa: CASIADVPLNTGELFF

v_call: TRBV28
j_call: TRBJ2-3
clone_size: .
d_call: .
cdr3_nt: TGTGCCAGCAGTTTAGATCAAGCGGGTAGCACAGATACGCAGTATTTT
cdr3_aa: CASSLDQAGSTDTQYF

v_call: TRBV27
j_call: TRBJ2-2
clone_size: few
d_call: .
cdr3_nt: TGTGCCAGCAGTTTATATCGAGACACCGGGGAGCTGTTTTTT
cdr3_aa: CASSLYRDTGELFF

v_call: TRBV27
j_call: TRBJ2-1
clone_size: .
d_call: .
cdr3_nt: TGTGCCAGCAGTCCTCCCACGCGGGGTCCGGGTGAGCAGTTCTTC
cdr3_aa: CASSPPTRGPGEQFF

v_call: TRBV27
j_call: TRBJ2-1
clone_size: many
d_call: .
cdr3_nt: TGTGCCAGCACTAGTCTAGCAGTGTACAATGAGCAGTTCTTC
cdr3_aa: CASTSLAVYNEQFF

v_call: TRBV7-9
j_call: TRBJ2-7
clone_size: many
d_call: .
cdr3_nt: TGTGCCAGCAGCTTAGCGCTTCCACTTTCCTACGAGCAGTACTTC
cdr3_aa: CASSLALPLSYEQYF

v_call: TRBV6-2/TRBV6-3
j_call: TRBJ2-1
clone_size: few
d_call: TRBD1
cdr3_nt: TGTGCCAGCAGTTACTGGGCAGGGGGAAGGGATGAGCAGTTCTTC
cdr3_aa: CASSYWAGGRDEQFF

v_call: TRBV24-1
j_call: TRBJ2-1
clone_size: .
d_call: .
cdr3_nt: TGTGCCACCAGTGAGTCAGGGGCAAGGAATGAGCAGTTCTTC
cdr3_aa: CATSESGARNEQFF

v_call: TRBV14
j_call: TRBJ2-7
clone_size: .
d_call: .
cdr3_nt: TGTGCCAGCAGCCAAACAAGTGAGGGTACGGACTACGAGCAGTACTTC
cdr3_aa: CASSQTSEGTDYEQYF

v_call: TRBV14
j_call: TRBJ2-7
clone_size: .
d_call: .
cdr3_nt: TGTGCCAGCAGCCATGCGGTCGAGCAGTACTTC
cdr3_aa: CASSHAVEQYF

v_call: TRBV27
j_call: TRBJ1-2
clone_size: .
d_call: TRBD1
cdr3_nt: TGTGCCAGCAGCCGCCCCGGGACAGGGATCTATGGCTACACCTTC
cdr3_aa: CASSRPGTGIYGYTF

v_call: TRBV12-3/TRBV12-4
j_call: TRBJ2-7
clone_size: many
d_call: .
cdr3_nt: TGTGCCAGCAGCACCACTGGCCGTCCACACGAGCAGTACTTC
cdr3_aa: CASSTTGRPHEQYF

v_call: TRBV5-1
j_call: TRBJ2-1
clone_size: few
d_call: TRBD1
cdr3_nt: TGCGCCAGCAGCGCCACAGGGACAGGGGATCCCTATGAGCAGTTCTTC
cdr3_aa: CASSATGTGDPYEQFF

v_call: TRBV23-1
j_call: TRBJ2-7
clone_size: few
d_call: .
cdr3_nt: TGCGCCAGCATTTCTCCAGGGGAGACGGGGAATTCCTACGAGCAGTACTTC
cdr3_aa: CASISPGETGNSYEQYF

v_call: TRBV20-1
j_call: TRBJ2-5
clone_size: .
d_call: .
cdr3_nt: TGCAGTGCTAGACAGGGACTCCAAGAGACCCAGTACTTC
cdr3_aa: CSARQGLQETQYF

v_call: TRBV9
j_call: TRBJ2-1
clone_size: few
d_call: TRBD2
cdr3_nt: TGTGCCAGCAGCGCCGGACTAGCGGCTTCGAGCTCCTACAATGAGCAGTTCTTC
cdr3_aa: CASSAGLAASSSYNEQFF

v_call: TRBV7-9
j_call: TRBJ1-4
clone_size: many
d_call: .
cdr3_nt: TGTGCCAGCAGCTTCGGGCTTAATGAAAAACTGTTTTTT
cdr3_aa: CASSFGLNEKLFF

v_call: TRBV5-5
j_call: TRBJ2-7
clone_size: .
d_call: TRBD1
cdr3_nt: TGTGCCAGCAGCCCGGGACAGGGGATCTCCTACGAGCAGTACTTC
cdr3_aa: CASSPGQGISYEQYF

v_call: TRBV9
j_call: TRBJ2-7
clone_size: few
d_call: TRBD1
cdr3_nt: TGTGCCAGCAGCACCCGGACAGGAGCCTACGAGCAGTACTTC
cdr3_aa: CASSTRTGAYEQYF

v_call: TRBV11-2
j_call: TRBJ2-6
clone_size: few
d_call: .
cdr3_nt: TGTGCCAGCAGACAACCGACGGCTGGGGCCAACGTCCTGACTTTC
cdr3_aa: CASRQPTAGANVLTF

v_call: TRBV29-1
j_call: TRBJ2-3
clone_size: few
d_call: .
cdr3_nt: TGCAGCGTGGACGGCCTCAAGGGGCCGGCAGATACGCAGTATTTT
cdr3_aa: CSVDGLKGPADTQYF

v_call: TRBV20-1
j_call: TRBJ2-5
clone_size: many
d_call: TRBD1
cdr3_nt: TGCAGTGCTACCGAGACAGGGGGCCAAGAGACCCAGTACTTC
cdr3_aa: CSATETGGQETQYF

v_call: TRBV12-3/TRBV12-4
j_call: TRBJ1-1
clone_size: .
d_call: .
cdr3_nt: TGTGCCACCGCATACGGACCCCATCAAAATGAAGCTTTCTTT
cdr3_aa: CATAYGPHQNEAFF

v_call: TRBV20-1
j_call: TRBJ2-7
clone_size: many
d_call: .
cdr3_nt: TGCAGTGCTAGAGGCAGGCGGGACTACGAGCAGTACTTC
cdr3_aa: CSARGRRDYEQYF

v_call: TRBV29-1
j_call: TRBJ2-2
clone_size: medium-sized
d_call: .
cdr3_nt: TGCAGCGTTGAAGAATGGGGGGAGCTGTTTTTT
cdr3_aa: CSVEEWGELFF

v_call: TRBV5-1
j_call: TRBJ2-7
clone_size: .
d_call: .
cdr3_nt: TGCGCCAGCAGCTTAAGCAATACCTACGAGCAGTACTTC
cdr3_aa: CASSLSNTYEQYF

v_call: TRBV15
j_call: TRBJ2-5
clone_size: few
d_call: .
cdr3_nt: TGTGCCACCAGCAGAGGGGGCAGGGGGACTCAAGAGACCCAGTACTTC
cdr3_aa: CATSRGGRGTQETQYF

v_call: TRBV5-1
j_call: TRBJ1-1
clone_size: few
d_call: .
cdr3_nt: TGCGCCAGCAGACCCGTGGGGGGAAGTGAGGCTTTCTTT
cdr3_aa: CASRPVGGSEAFF

v_call: TRBV6-1
j_call: TRBJ2-7
clone_size: few
d_call: TRBD1
cdr3_nt: TGTGCCAGCAGGGAGCCGGGACAGGGTGACTACGAGCAGTACTTC
cdr3_aa: CASREPGQGDYEQYF

v_call: TRBV6-5
j_call: TRBJ2-1
clone_size: .
d_call: TRBD2
cdr3_nt: TGTGCCAGCAGTTTGCTAGCGGGAGCTAAGGATGAGCAGTTCTTC
cdr3_aa: CASSLLAGAKDEQFF

v_call: TRBV4-1
j_call: TRBJ2-7
clone_size: few
d_call: .
cdr3_nt: TGCGCCAGCAGCCAACAGAGCTCCTACGAGCAGTACTTC
cdr3_aa: CASSQQSSYEQYF

v_call: TRBV11-1
j_call: TRBJ2-7
clone_size: .
d_call: TRBD1
cdr3_nt: TGTGCCAGCAGCTCCCAAACTTTATTTCGACAGGGGGCTTACGAGCAGTACTTC
cdr3_aa: CASSSQTLFRQGAYEQYF

v_call: TRBV4-2
j_call: TRBJ2-1
clone_size: .
d_call: TRBD2
cdr3_nt: TGTGCCAGCAGCCATGAGTGGACTAGCGGGATCGATGAGCAGTTCTTC
cdr3_aa: CASSHEWTSGIDEQFF

v_call: TRBV7-6
j_call: TRBJ2-7
clone_size: .
d_call: TRBD1
cdr3_nt: TGTGCCAGCAGCCCAAGACAGGGAAACTACGAGCAGTACTTC
cdr3_aa: CASSPRQGNYEQYF

v_call: TRBV29-1
j_call: TRBJ2-1
clone_size: few
d_call: .
cdr3_nt: TGCAGCGTTGAGGCACTACAGTTCTTC
cdr3_aa: CSVEALQFF

v_call: TRBV5-6
j_call: TRBJ2-7
clone_size: few
d_call: .
cdr3_nt: TGTGCCAGCAGCTTCAGACGGCAAGCCTACGAGCAGTACTTC
cdr3_aa: CASSFRRQAYEQYF

v_call: TRBV14
j_call: TRBJ2-1
clone_size: few
d_call: .
cdr3_nt: TGTGCCAGCAGCCTTACACTATACTCCGGAGATGAGCAGTTCTTC
cdr3_aa: CASSLTLYSGDEQFF

v_call: TRBV29-1
j_call: TRBJ2-1
clone_size: few
d_call: TRBD1
cdr3_nt: TGCAGCGTGGACAGGGGTAGTGAGCAGTTCTTC
cdr3_aa: CSVDRGSEQFF

v_call: TRBV7-6
j_call: TRBJ2-7
clone_size: .
d_call: TRBD1
cdr3_nt: TGTGCCAGCAGCTTTGGCCCCCTCCTGCTGGACAGGGATGACTCCTACGAGCAGTACTTC
cdr3_aa: CASSFGPLLLDRDDSYEQYF

v_call: TRBV7-9
j_call: TRBJ2-7
clone_size: few
d_call: .
cdr3_nt: TGTGCCAGCAGCCAGGGGGGCGAGCAGTACTTC
cdr3_aa: CASSQGGEQYF